The rows below give T cell receptor beta chains drawn from one sample of a study of cytomegalovirus exposure and HLA in healthy donors. Only in-frame clones appear in the TCRdb table, and some are missing; sequencing was by immunoSEQ multiplex PCR. The profile shows 150,000 to 180,000 clones, about 80% of them singletons. Sequencing input: PBMCs. These receptors were taken from a man in his thirties or forties in good health and CMV-seropositive. Both conserved end residues are part of each CDR3. The D gene is left open where the match is weak. Not every row has a clone size; where given, it reads once, few, many or a size class.

CDR3	DNA	V	J	D	size
CASSLRDRVLDEQYF	TGTGCCAGCAGCCTCCGGGACAGGGTCCTCGACGAGCAGTACTTC	TRBV5-4	TRBJ2-7	TRBD1	.
CASSLSGRDGTQYF	TGTGCCAGCAGCTTAAGCGGGAGGGACGGTACGCAGTATTTT	TRBV7-3	TRBJ2-3	TRBD2	.
CSGVRLALSTDTQYF	TGCAGCGGCGTCAGGCTAGCGCTCAGCACAGATACGCAGTATTTT	TRBV29-1	TRBJ2-3	.	.
CASSLDVERETSYEQYF	TGTGCCAGCAGCTTAGACGTCGAGCGGGAGACCTCCTACGAGCAGTACTTC	TRBV7-2	TRBJ2-7	TRBD2	.
CASRTAVNTEAFF	TGTGCCAGCAGGACAGCCGTGAACACTGAAGCTTTCTTT	TRBV28	TRBJ1-1	.	.
CASSFGGLRDIQYF	TGTGCCAGCAGCTTCGGGGGGCTGAGGGACATTCAGTACTTC	TRBV13	TRBJ2-4	.	few
CASSPETSGRAGEQFF	TGTGCCAGCAGCCCCGAGACGAGCGGGAGGGCCGGTGAGCAGTTCTTC	TRBV4-2	TRBJ2-1	TRBD2	.
CASQRVRGDTEAFF	TGCGCCAGCCAGAGGGTCAGGGGTGACACTGAAGCTTTCTTT	TRBV5-1	TRBJ1-1	.	.
CASSAERFPNTEAFF	TGCGCCAGCAGCGCCGAGAGATTCCCGAACACTGAAGCTTTCTTT	TRBV5-1	TRBJ1-1	.	.
CASRPKAWTGTGNPETQYF	TGTGCCAGCAGACCAAAGGCCTGGACCGGGACAGGGAATCCAGAGACCCAGTACTTC	TRBV28	TRBJ2-5	TRBD1	once